The sequence of this T cell receptor beta chain was determined in a study of T-cell memory formation after mild COVID-19. Study-level background: Clustering of TCRs was largely donor specific.

TCRdb used MiXCR to reprocess the 5' RACE reads, holding one entry per CDR3 protein. This sample has hundreds of thousands of distinct CDR3 sequences, with approximately 25% found just once. The CDR3 has 11 residues. The ends were cut back, 2 bases at V and 5 bases at J, with 4 bases in the middle. Germline CDR1 is MNHEY and CDR2 is SVGEGT. This clonotype was counted between two and nine times. Its antigen is still unknown. The study, taken as a whole, reports: Later expanders leaned CD4+, whereas clones that contracted between day 15 and 85 were balanced CD4/CD8. In pre-infection memory, a portion of responding clones appeared, which suggested that cross-reactive memory joined.

Input material: PBMCs or a T cell subset sorted from them (not recorded which). V gene TRBV6-2 or TRBV6-3 combines with J gene TRBJ2-7; D ambiguous. This TCR was sampled from an adult woman who had mild COVID-19 (a few samples of this study predate the infection). Cell type and time point are not known. The CDR3, as DNA: TGTGCCAGCAGTTACCTTCACGAGCAGTACTTC. It specifies CASSYLHEQYF.